These 4 T cell receptor beta chains were sequenced from one sample in a study of cytomegalovirus exposure and HLA in healthy donors (dated by TCRdb to about 2017). Library construction relied on the immunoSEQ multiplex PCR assay. TCRdb mirrors the immuneACCESS table, restricted to in-frame sequences. Some clones are absent from its copies; in checked studies, under half trace to an unresolved V gene, and the reason for the others is unknown. The sample records about 130,000 clones, approximately 84% of which are singletons. Roughly 27% of the sample belongs to the ten largest clones. The sample was PBMCs. The receptor set was obtained from a man aged 25 to 40 in good health and CMV-seropositive.

V is TRBV6-5 and J is TRBJ1-2; D gene unclear. The CDR3 loop spans 12 amino acids. Germline assignment: CDR1 MNHEY and CDR2 SVGAGI. The V gene lost 5 bases and the J gene lost 7 bases, with 11 bases spanning the gap. CDR3 DNA: TGTGCCAGCAGTGCCCAATCAGGTGGCTACACCTTC. Residues: CASSAQSGGYTF.

The chain recombines TRBV30 with TRBJ1-2, with D possibly TRBD1 on 5 matching bases. Germline V gene lookup returns CDR1 GTSNPN and CDR2 SVGIG (reference sequence). This CDR3 is built from 15 residues. The V end was cut by 2 bases, the J end by 4 bases, with 17 bases between. CDR3 coding DNA: TGTGCCTGGAGTACCGTACGGCAGGGCCTCTATGGCTACACCTTC. Translation: CAWSTVRQGLYGYTF.

The V and J genes are TRBV6-7 and TRBJ2-3; 13 bases map to TRBD2. TRBV6-7 counts as an open reading frame of uncertain function. The CDR3 totals 20 residues. The V and J ends lost 5 bases and 2 bases, in that order; junction bases with no gene match: 16. The CDR3 DNA reads as TGTGCCAGCAGTCCCGAGCGAACCGGGACTAGCGGGGAAGCCACAGATACGCAGTATTTT. The encoded protein is CASSPERTGTSGEATDTQYF.

This sequence joins TRBV27 and TRBJ1-5, with TRBD1 identical over 9 bases. This CDR3 is built from 16 residues. The germline CDR1 and CDR2 sequences are MNHEY and SMNVEV (reference sequence). J lost 4 bases, V lost 3 bases, and 7 bases had no gene match. The CDR3 sequence is CASSFLRQGGNQPQHF. The CDR3 DNA sequence: TGTGCCAGCAGTTTCCTACGACAGGGGGGAAATCAGCCCCAGCATTTT.